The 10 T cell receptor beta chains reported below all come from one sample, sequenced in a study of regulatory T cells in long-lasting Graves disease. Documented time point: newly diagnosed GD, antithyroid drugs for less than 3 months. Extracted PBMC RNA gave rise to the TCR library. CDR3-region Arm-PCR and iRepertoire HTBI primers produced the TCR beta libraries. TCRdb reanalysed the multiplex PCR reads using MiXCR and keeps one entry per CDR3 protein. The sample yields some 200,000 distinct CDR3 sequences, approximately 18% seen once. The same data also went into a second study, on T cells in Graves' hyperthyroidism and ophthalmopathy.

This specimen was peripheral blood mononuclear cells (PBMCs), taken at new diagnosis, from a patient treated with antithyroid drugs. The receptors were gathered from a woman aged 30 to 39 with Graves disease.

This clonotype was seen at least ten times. The DNA for the CDR3 is TGTGCCAGCAGCTTAGGGCGCACGGACACTGAAGCTTTCTTT. This codes for CASSLGRTDTEAFF. This chain connects TRBV7-9 to TRBJ1-1; D is ambiguous. Germline loops: CDR1 SEHNR, CDR2 FQNEAQ (reference sequence). Trimming took 1 base from V and 3 from J, leaving 9 bases between them. The CDR3 extends over 14 amino acids.

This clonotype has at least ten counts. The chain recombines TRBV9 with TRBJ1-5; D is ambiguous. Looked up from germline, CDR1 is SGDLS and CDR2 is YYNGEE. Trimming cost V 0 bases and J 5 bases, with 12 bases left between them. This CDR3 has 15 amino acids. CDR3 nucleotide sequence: TGTGCCAGCAGCGTAGGAGCTGGGTTGGATCAGCCCCAGCATTTT. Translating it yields CASSVGAGLDQPQHF. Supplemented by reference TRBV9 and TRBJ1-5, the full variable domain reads DSGVTQTPKHLITATGQRVTLRCSPRSGDLSVYWYQQSLDQGLQFLIQYYNGEERAKGNILERFSAQQFPDLHSELNLSSLELGDSALYFCASSVGAGLDQPQHFGDGTRLSIL.

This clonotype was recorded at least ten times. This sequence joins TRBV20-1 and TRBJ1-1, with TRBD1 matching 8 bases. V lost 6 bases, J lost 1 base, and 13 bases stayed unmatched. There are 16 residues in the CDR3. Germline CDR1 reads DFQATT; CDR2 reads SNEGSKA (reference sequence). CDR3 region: CSAIGQGAVANTEAFF. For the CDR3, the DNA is TGCAGTGCGATCGGACAGGGAGCAGTAGCGAACACTGAAGCTTTCTTT.

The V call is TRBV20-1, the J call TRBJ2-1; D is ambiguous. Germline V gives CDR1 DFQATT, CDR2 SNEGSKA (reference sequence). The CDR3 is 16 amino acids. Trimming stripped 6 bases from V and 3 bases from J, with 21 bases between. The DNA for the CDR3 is TGCAGTGCCCGAGAACAGTTCCAAGGGTTCTACAATGAGCAGTTCTTC. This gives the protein CSAREQFQGFYNEQFF.

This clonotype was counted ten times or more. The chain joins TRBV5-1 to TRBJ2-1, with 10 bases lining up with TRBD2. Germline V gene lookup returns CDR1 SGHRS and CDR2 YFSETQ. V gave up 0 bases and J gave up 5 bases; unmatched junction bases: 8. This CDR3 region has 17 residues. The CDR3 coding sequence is TGCGCCAGCAGCTTGGCGAAAGCGGGGGGGCCCGACAATGAGCAGTTCTTC. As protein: CASSLAKAGGPDNEQFF.

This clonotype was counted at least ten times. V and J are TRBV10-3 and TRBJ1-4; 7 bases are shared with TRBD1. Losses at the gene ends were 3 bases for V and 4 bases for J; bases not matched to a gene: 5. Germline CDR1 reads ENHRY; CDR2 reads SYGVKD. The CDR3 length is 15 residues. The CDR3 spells CAISDPGGINEKLFF. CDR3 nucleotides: TGTGCCATCAGTGACCCAGGGGGAATTAATGAAAAACTGTTTTTT.

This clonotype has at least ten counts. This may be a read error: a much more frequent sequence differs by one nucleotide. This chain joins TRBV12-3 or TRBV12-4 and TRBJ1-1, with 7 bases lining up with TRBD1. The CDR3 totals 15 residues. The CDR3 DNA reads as TGTGCCAGCACTCCTCAGGGGGGCCGGAACACTGAAGCTCTCTTT. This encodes CASTPQGGRNTEALF.

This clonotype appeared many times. The CDR3 nucleotides read TGTGCCAGCAGCCGATTAGGTTCCAGGCACCGAGAGACCCAGTACTTC. It specifies CASSRLGSRHRETQYF. The chain links TRBV28 to TRBJ2-5; D not resolved. Germline assignment: CDR1 MDHEN and CDR2 SYDVKM. The CDR3 totals 16 residues. V was shortened by 6 bases and J by 4 bases, with 21 bases between the two germline ends.

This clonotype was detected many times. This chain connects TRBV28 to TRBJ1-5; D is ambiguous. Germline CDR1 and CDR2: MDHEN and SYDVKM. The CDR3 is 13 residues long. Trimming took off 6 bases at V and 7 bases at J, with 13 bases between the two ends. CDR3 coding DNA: TGTGCCAGCAGCCGAGGGCGAAACCAGCCCCAGCATTTT. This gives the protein CASSRGRNQPQHF.

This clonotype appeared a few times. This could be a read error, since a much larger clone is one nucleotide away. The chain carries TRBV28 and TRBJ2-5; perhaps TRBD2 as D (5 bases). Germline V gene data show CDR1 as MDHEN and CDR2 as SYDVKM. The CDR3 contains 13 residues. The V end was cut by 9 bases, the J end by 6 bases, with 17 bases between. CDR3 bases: TGTGCCAGTAACTCCGGGATCAGAAAGACCCAGTACTTC. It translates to CASNSGIRKTQYF.